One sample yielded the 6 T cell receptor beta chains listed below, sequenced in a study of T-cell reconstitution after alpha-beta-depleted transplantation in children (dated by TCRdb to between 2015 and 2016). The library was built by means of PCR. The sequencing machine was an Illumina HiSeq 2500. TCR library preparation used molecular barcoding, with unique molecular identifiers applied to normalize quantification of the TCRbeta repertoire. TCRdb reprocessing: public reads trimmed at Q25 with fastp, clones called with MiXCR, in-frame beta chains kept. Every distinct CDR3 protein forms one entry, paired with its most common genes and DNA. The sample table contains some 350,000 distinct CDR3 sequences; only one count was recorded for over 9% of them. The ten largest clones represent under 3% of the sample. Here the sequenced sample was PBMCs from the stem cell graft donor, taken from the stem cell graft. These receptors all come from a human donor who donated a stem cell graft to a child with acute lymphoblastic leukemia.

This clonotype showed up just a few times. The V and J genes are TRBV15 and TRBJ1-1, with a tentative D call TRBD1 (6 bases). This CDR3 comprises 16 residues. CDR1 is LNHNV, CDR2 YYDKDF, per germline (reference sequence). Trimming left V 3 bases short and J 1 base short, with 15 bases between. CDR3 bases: TGTGCCACCAGCAGGGGAGTGCAGGGGAAGAACACTGAAGCTTTCTTT. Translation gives CATSRGVQGKNTEAFF.

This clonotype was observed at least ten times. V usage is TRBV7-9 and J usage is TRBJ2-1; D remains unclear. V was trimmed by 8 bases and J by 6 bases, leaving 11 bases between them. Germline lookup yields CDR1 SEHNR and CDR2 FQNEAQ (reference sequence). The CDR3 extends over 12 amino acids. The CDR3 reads CASRGIGNEQFF. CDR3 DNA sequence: TGTGCCAGCCGTGGAATCGGCAATGAGCAGTTCTTC.

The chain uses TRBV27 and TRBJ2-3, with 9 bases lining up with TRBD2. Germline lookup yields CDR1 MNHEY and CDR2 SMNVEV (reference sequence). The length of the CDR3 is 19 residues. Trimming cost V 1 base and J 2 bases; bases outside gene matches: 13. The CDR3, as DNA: TGTGCCAGCAGTTTATGGGCCGGTAGCGGGAGTTGGGTCACAGATACGCAGTATTTT. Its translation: CASSLWAGSGSWVTDTQYF.

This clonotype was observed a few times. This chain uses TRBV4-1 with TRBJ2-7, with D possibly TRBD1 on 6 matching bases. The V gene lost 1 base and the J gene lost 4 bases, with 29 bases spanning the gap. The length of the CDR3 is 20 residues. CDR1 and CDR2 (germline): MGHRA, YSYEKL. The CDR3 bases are TGCGCCAGCAGCCAAGGGACCGGCAGGGGTACCCTCGGGAAGCTTTACGAGCAGTACTTC. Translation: CASSQGTGRGTLGKLYEQYF.

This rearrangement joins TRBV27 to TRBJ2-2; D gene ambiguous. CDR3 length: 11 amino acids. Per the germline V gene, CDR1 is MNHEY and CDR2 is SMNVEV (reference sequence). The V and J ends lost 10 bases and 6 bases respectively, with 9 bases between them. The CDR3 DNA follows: TGTGCCACCCTATACGCCGGGGAGCTGTTTTTT. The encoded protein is CATLYAGELFF.

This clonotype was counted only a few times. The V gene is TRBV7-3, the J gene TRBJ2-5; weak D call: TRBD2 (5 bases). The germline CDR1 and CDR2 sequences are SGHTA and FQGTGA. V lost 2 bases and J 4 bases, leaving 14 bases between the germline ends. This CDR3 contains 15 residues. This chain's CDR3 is CASSLGSGSVETQYF. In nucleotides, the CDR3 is TGTGCCAGCAGCTTAGGGTCGGGGTCGGTAGAGACCCAGTACTTC.